A selection of T cell receptor beta chains follows, all from one sample in a study of T-cell reconstitution after alpha-beta-depleted transplantation in children. TCRdb used MiXCR to reprocess the PCR reads, holding one entry per CDR3 protein. The table lists some 340,000 distinct CDR3 sequences, 10% of them singletons, with 2% to 3% in the top ten. Sequenced material: PBMCs from the stem cell graft donor, taken from the stem cell graft. The receptors were sampled from a human donor who donated a stem cell graft to a child with acute lymphoblastic leukemia. Both conserved end residues are part of each CDR3. A D gene is named only where the DNA matches it firmly. Clone size, where shown, is once, few, many, or a class for clones that have expanded.

j_call v_call clone_size d_call cdr3_nt cdr3_aa
TRBJ2-6 TRBV2 . . TGTGCCAGCCGTGCCCAGGGTTCCCACTCTGGGGCCAACGTCCTGACTTTC CASRAQGSHSGANVLTF
TRBJ2-1 TRBV11-2 few TRBD2 TGTGCCAGCAGAAACCCGGGACTAGCGTACAATGAGCAGTTCTTC CASRNPGLAYNEQFF
TRBJ2-1 TRBV7-6 many . TGTGCCAGCAGCGGGGCGGTTGGGGGTAACAATGAGCAGTTCTTC CASSGAVGGNNEQFF
TRBJ1-3 TRBV10-2 . . TGCGCCAGCAGTGAGCCGGACAGAGGTGGAAACACCATATATTTT CASSEPDRGGNTIYF
TRBJ2-7 TRBV9 few . TGTGCCAGCAGCCCCAGGGGGGGAGGCCTCGAGCAGTACTTC CASSPRGGGLEQYF
TRBJ1-2 TRBV2 . TRBD1 TGTGCCAGGCGGGAATCGGACAGGCCTTCTAACTATGGCTACACCTTC CARRESDRPSNYGYTF
TRBJ2-7 TRBV7-9 few . TGTGCCAGCAGCACAGGACGCGGAGATCCCTCCTACGAGCAGTACTTC CASSTGRGDPSYEQYF
TRBJ2-5 TRBV9 . TRBD2 TGTGCCAGCAGCGTAGTGGCGGGAGAAAGGGAGACCCAGTACTTC CASSVVAGERETQYF
TRBJ2-1 TRBV7-2 few . TGTGCCAGCAGCTTTCTGTGGGGGGAAAACAATGAGCAGTTCTTC CASSFLWGENNEQFF
TRBJ1-5 TRBV7-9 many . TGTGCCAGCAGCTTTGGATATAGCAATCAGCCCCAGCATTTT CASSFGYSNQPQHF
TRBJ1-1 TRBV20-1 . . TGCAGTGCTAGGGGCGATAACACTGAAGCTTTCTTT CSARGDNTEAFF
TRBJ2-2 TRBV9 many . TGTGCCAGCAGCGTAGGAGCGAGCCCTAACACCGGGGAGCTGTTTTTT CASSVGASPNTGELFF
TRBJ2-5 TRBV7-2 many . TGTGCCAGCAGCTTAGTTGGTAGCGAAGTCCAAGAGACCCAGTACTTC CASSLVGSEVQETQYF
TRBJ2-2 TRBV9 . . TGTGCCAGCAGCCCTACAGGGAGTGCCTACACCGGGGAGCTGTTTTTT CASSPTGSAYTGELFF
TRBJ2-1 TRBV7-2 . TRBD2 TGTGCCAGCAGCCCCTCTCGGACTAGCGGGCGAGCCGAGCAGTTCTTC CASSPSRTSGRAEQFF
TRBJ2-1 TRBV6-1 . TRBD2 TGTGCCAGCAGGGCCGGGACTAGCGGGATTGATGAGCAGTTCTTC CASRAGTSGIDEQFF
TRBJ1-5 TRBV5-6 many . TGTGCCAGCAGCTTACGGATCAGCAATCAGCCCCAGCATTTT CASSLRISNQPQHF
TRBJ2-3 TRBV15 many . TGTGCCACCAGCACAGGTTTGGATACGCAGTATTTT CATSTGLDTQYF
TRBJ2-1 TRBV7-7 . TRBD2 TGTGCTAGCAGCGAGGGACTACCATACAATGAGCAGTTCTTC CASSEGLPYNEQFF
TRBJ2-3 TRBV5-1 many TRBD1 TGCGCCAGCAGCTTCTCTGGACAGGGTGCAGATACGCAGTATTTT CASSFSGQGADTQYF
TRBJ2-3 TRBV3-1 . TRBD2 TGTGCCAGCAGCCTAATTCCCTGGACTAGCAGCTATAGCACAGATACGCAGTATTTT CASSLIPWTSSYSTDTQYF
TRBJ2-7 TRBV29-1 . TRBD2 TGCAGCGTCTCGACTAGCGCATACGAGCAGTACTTC CSVSTSAYEQYF
TRBJ2-1 TRBV28 . . TGTGCCAGCAGTATCCAGGGGCTGGCGGGAACTGAGCAGTTCTTC CASSIQGLAGTEQFF
TRBJ2-2 TRBV7-9 . . TGTGCCAGCAGCTTACAAACACCCGGGGAGCTGTTTTTT CASSLQTPGELFF
TRBJ2-2 TRBV5-6 . . TGTGCCAGCAGCTTGGAGTGGCCGGCGAACACCGGGGAGCTGTTTTTT CASSLEWPANTGELFF
TRBJ1-2 TRBV4-2 many . TGTGCCAGCAGCCCCTCCGAGGCCGGGACCTATGGCTACACCTTC CASSPSEAGTYGYTF
TRBJ2-6 TRBV28 . . TGTGCCAGCAGTATCCACTCTGGGGCCAACGTCCTGACTTTC CASSIHSGANVLTF
TRBJ2-2 TRBV11-2 many . TGTGCCAGCAGCTTAAACAGGCCGAACACCGGGGAGCTGTTTTTT CASSLNRPNTGELFF
TRBJ2-7 TRBV15 . TRBD2 TGTGCCACCAGCAGAGATACGAGCGGGGCCTCCTACGAGCAGTACTTC CATSRDTSGASYEQYF
TRBJ2-7 TRBV7-9 . . TGTGCCAGCAGCCCCACCGGGACAAGTACCTACGAGCAGTACTTC CASSPTGTSTYEQYF
TRBJ2-5 TRBV20-1 many TRBD2 TGCAGTGCTAGATCGGCGACTAGCGGGAAAGAGACCCAGTACTTC CSARSATSGKETQYF
TRBJ1-2 TRBV9 . . TGTGCCAGCAGCGCAGGGGTCGATAGGAGTGGCTACACCTTC CASSAGVDRSGYTF
TRBJ2-3 TRBV7-2 . . TGTGCCAGCAGCGCCCGGGACACTCCTCAGAGGAATACGCAGTATTTT CASSARDTPQRNTQYF
TRBJ2-1 TRBV20-1 few TRBD2 TGCAGTGCTAGCCTACGGGAGGCCCCCCACAATGAGCAGTTCTTC CSASLREAPHNEQFF
TRBJ2-3 TRBV12-3/TRBV12-4 . TRBD2 TGTGCCAGCAGTCTCAGCGGGAGGCCAGATACGCAGTATTTT CASSLSGRPDTQYF
TRBJ2-1 TRBV20-1 . TRBD2 TGCAGTGCCGCCGGGACTAGCGGGAGGAATGAGCAGTCCTTC CSAAGTSGRNEQSF
TRBJ2-1 TRBV5-1 . TRBD2 TGCGCCAGCAGCTTAGGGGAGGGGGCGGGAGGGCCGGATGAGCAGTTCTTC CASSLGEGAGGPDEQFF
TRBJ2-3 TRBV12-3/TRBV12-4 many . TGTGCCAGCACCCCTCCATCAAGAGATACGCAGTATTTT CASTPPSRDTQYF
TRBJ1-2 TRBV5-1 . . TGCGCCAGCAGCTTTGGGGCGACCTATGGCTACACCTTC CASSFGATYGYTF
TRBJ2-3 TRBV5-1 few . TGCGCCAGCAGCTTGTGGCAGACCTCTAGCACAGATACGCAGTATTTT CASSLWQTSSTDTQYF
TRBJ2-3 TRBV29-1 . . TGCAGCGTTGATTGGGGACAAGCTACGCAGTATTTT CSVDWGQATQYF